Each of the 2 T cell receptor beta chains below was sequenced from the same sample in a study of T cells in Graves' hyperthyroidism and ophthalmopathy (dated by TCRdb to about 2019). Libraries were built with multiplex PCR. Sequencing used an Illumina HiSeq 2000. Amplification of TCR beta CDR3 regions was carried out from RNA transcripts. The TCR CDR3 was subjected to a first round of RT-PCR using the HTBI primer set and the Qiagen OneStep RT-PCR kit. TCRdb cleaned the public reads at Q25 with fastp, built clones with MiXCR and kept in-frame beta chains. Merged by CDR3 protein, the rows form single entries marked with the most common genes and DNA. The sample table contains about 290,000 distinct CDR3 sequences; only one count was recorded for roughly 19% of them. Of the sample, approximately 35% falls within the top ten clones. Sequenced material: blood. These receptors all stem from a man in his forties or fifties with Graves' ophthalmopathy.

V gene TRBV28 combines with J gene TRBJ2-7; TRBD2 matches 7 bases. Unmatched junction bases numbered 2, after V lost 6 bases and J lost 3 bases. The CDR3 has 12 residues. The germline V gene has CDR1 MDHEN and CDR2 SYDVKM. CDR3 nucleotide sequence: TGTGCCAGCAGATCTAGCGGCTACGAGCAGTACTTC. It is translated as CASRSSGYEQYF.

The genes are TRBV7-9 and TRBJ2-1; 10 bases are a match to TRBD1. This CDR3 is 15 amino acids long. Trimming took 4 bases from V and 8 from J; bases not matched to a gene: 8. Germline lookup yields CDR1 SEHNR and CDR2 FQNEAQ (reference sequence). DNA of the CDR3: TGTGCCAGCAGCTCGACAGGGGGCCCGGGGGATGAGCAGTTCTTC. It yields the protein CASSSTGGPGDEQFF.